A selection of T cell receptor beta chains follows, all from one sample in a study of blood T cell repertoires in COVID-19. Here immunoSEQ multiplex PCR was the method, and the copy in TCRdb shows in-frame clones only, minus some. The sample includes 200,000 to 250,000 clones, roughly nine tenths of them seen just once. The sample comprised PBMCs or T cells enriched from blood (not recorded which). The receptors originated from a woman in her fifties or sixties in a cohort exposed to, infected with or recovered from COVID-19 (not recorded which). The conserved cysteine and the conserved F or W are not part of the CDR3 here.

>TRBV18
ASSPLLAGSLETQY
>TRBV5-1
ASSLEAGGVGELF
>TRBV27
ASSLYGRGGLNTEAF
>TRBV30
AWSVGGGTNTIY
>TRBV7-7
ASSFQDRDSGNTIY
>TRBV2
ASSVDRAEETQY
>TRBV5-4
ASSLWLLAGGDDTGELF
>TRBV5-1
ASSLSSQGPYNEQF
>TRBV7-6
ASSLTRKNTEAF
>TRBV4-3
ASSPSDRAGEQY
>TRBV2
ASSELRMRGNTIY
>TRBV12-3/TRBV12-4
ASSSGATKAF
>TRBV6-5
ASSPGTGLGYT
>TRBV7-2
ASSAYTANTEAF
>TRBV5-1
ASSTVAGNTIY
>TRBV5-1
ASSWTSMNTEAF
>TRBV7-2
ASSRTSGGSYEQY
>TRBV28
ASTGVRGGEQY
>TRBV5-1
ASSLGQGTNTEAF
>TRBV9
ASSILDSANEKLF
>TRBV19
ASMAGVVTEAF
>TRBV27
ASSPQGVGQPQH
>TRBV2
ASSVPGHRASVTNEKLF
>TRBV5-1
ASSTNGGGETQY
>TRBV19
ASSRDRAYEQY
>TRBV30
AWSRTGSTEAF
>TRBV29-1
SVIHPAGQGRSSGYT
>TRBV6-5
ASRTGGNTGELF
>TRBV4-1
ASSQSLSSYEQY